This TCR beta chain was recorded in a study of beta chain features in type 1 diabetes. Study-wide results and caveats: Shortening that was moderate but significant affected the TCRB CDR3s of Type 1 diabetes patients in all four CD4+ subsets.

For this clone: Its antigen remains unidentified.

Expressed TCRB transcripts were sequenced because the isolated RNA had all been reverse transcribed beforehand. Libraries were prepared by immunoSEQ multiplex PCR; TCRdb keeps only in-frame clonotypes and omits some of them. The sample holds more than 250,000 clones; 15% are singletons and the top ten take 0.015% to 0.017%. The sample consisted of naive CD4+ T cells from blood. This clonotype originated in a man aged 18 to 35 with type 1 diabetes.

This CDR3 is CASSSQGTTEAFF. The CDR3 DNA is TGTGCCAGCAGTTCGCAGGGGACCACTGAAGCTTTCTTT. The V and J genes are TRBV6-5 and TRBJ1-1; maybe TRBD1 (6 bases). Trimming took 4 bases from V and 4 from J, leaving 10 bases between them. The CDR3 is 13 amino acids. Germline V gene sequence: CDR1 MNHEY, CDR2 SVGAGI.